The present T cell receptor (beta chain) was sequenced within a study of OX40 agonist ivuxolimab in advanced cancers. Turning to the study itself: An anti-OX40 (CD134) antibody with agonistic activity, ivuxolimab, was administered to patients. The dose of intravenous ivuxolimab that patients received every 2 weeks ranged from 0.01 to 10 mg/kg. Partial response was recorded in three patients: one hepatocellular carcinoma and two cutaneous melanoma cases. Study-level points and caveats: Averaged across samples, CD8+ T cells carried more expanded clones than CD4+ did.

This clone was seen once. As yet, its antigen is unknown. The data were produced by immunoSEQ multiplex PCR, yet TCRdb's version contains in-frame clones alone and is incomplete. The sample comprises around 66,000 clones, 75% to 90% of which are singletons, and 2% to 2.5% rests with the top ten. This clonotype was sampled from an adult with an advanced solid tumor such as melanoma, head and neck, liver or kidney cancer. The sequencing used CD4+ or CD8+ T cells sorted from blood, collected in a trial of the OX40 agonist ivuxolimab.

CDR3 nucleotide sequence: TGTGCCAGCAGTTACTCGACTAGCGGGGGTCACAATGAGCAGTTCTTC. Amino acid sequence: CASSYSTSGGHNEQFF. The chain joins TRBV6-5 to TRBJ2-1, with TRBD2 matching 12 bases. CDR1 is MNHEY, CDR2 SVGAGI, per germline. Germline trimming cut 0 bases from V and 5 bases from J; bases unmatched to any gene: 2. The CDR3 covers 16 residues.